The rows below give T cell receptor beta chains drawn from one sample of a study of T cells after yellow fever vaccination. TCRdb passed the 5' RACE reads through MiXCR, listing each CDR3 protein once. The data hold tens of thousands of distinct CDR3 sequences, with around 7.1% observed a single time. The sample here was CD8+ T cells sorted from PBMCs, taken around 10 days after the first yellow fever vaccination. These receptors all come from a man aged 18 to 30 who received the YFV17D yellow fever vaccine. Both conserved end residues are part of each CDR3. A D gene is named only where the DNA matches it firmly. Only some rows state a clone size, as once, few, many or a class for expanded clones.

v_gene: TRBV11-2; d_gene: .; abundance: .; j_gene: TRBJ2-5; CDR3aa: CASSDRGVGETQYF; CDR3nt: TGTGCCAGCAGCGATCGTGGGGTGGGGGAGACCCAGTACTTC
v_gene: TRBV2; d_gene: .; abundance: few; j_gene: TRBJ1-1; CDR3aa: CASYPRIWAGDTEAFF; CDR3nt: TGTGCCAGCTACCCTCGAATCTGGGCAGGGGACACTGAAGCTTTCTTT
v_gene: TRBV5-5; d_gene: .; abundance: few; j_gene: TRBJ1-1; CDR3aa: CASNPGSGAPGTEAFF; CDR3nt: TGTGCCAGCAACCCCGGGTCGGGGGCGCCGGGCACTGAAGCTTTCTTT
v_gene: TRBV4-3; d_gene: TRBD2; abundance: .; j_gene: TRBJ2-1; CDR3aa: CASSHTSGGRGEQFF; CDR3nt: TGCGCCAGCAGCCATACTAGCGGGGGGAGAGGTGAGCAGTTCTTC
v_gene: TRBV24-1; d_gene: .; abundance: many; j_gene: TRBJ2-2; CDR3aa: CATSDPLNQRGDGELFF; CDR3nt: TGTGCCACCAGTGATCCCCTAAACCAACGAGGGGACGGGGAGCTGTTTTTT
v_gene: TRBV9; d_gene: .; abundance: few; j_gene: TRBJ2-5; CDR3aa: CARSVGGDETQYF; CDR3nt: TGTGCCAGAAGCGTAGGAGGGGACGAGACCCAGTACTTC
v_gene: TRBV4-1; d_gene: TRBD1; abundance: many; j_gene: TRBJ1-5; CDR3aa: CASSNLQGNQPQHF; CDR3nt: TGCGCCAGCAGCAACTTACAGGGGAATCAGCCCCAGCATTTT
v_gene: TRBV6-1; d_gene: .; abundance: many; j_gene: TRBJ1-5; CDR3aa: CASSEAYGEGWSQPQHF; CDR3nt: TGTGCCAGCAGTGAAGCTTACGGAGAAGGGTGGAGTCAGCCCCAGCATTTT
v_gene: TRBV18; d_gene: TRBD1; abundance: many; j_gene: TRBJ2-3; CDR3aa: CASSSDRGDADTQYF; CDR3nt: TGTGCCAGCTCGTCGGACAGGGGGGATGCAGATACGCAGTATTTT
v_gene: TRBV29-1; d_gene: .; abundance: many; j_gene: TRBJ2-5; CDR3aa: CSADTASLEETQYF; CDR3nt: TGCAGCGCAGATACGGCCAGCTTGGAAGAGACCCAGTACTTC
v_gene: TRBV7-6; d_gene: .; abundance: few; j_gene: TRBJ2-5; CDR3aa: CASSSQVTQETQYF; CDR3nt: TGTGCCAGCAGCAGCCAGGTTACTCAAGAGACCCAGTACTTC
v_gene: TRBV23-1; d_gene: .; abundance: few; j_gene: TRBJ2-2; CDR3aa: CATVGTSDTGELFF; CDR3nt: TGCGCCACAGTGGGGACATCAGACACCGGGGAGCTGTTTTTT
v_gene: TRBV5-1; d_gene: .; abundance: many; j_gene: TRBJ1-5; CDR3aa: CASSFFPSWDSNQPQHF; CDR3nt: TGCGCCAGCAGCTTTTTCCCCTCCTGGGATAGCAATCAGCCCCAGCATTTT
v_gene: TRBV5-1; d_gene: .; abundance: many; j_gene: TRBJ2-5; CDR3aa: CASSYLRGETQYF; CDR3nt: TGCGCCAGCAGCTACCTACGTGGGGAGACCCAGTACTTC
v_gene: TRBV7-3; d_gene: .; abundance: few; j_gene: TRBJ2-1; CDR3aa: CASSLLPNNEQFF; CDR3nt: TGTGCCAGCAGCTTATTACCGAACAATGAGCAGTTCTTC
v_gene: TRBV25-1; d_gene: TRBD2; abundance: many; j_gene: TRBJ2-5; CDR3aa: CASSGAGTSSGTQYF; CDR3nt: TGTGCCAGCAGTGGAGCCGGGACTAGTAGTGGGACCCAGTACTTC
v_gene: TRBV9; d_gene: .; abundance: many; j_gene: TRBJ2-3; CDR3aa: CASSVQGGSTDTQYF; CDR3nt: TGTGCCAGCAGCGTACAGGGGGGTTCGACAGATACGCAGTATTTT
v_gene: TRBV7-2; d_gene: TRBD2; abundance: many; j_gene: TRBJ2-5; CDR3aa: CASSPSGGGGETQYF; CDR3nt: TGTGCCAGCAGCCCCTCGGGGGGTGGAGGCGAGACCCAGTACTTC
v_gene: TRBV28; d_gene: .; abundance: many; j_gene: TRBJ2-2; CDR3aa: CASGRPRATGELFF; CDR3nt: TGTGCCAGCGGTCGACCGAGGGCCACCGGGGAGCTGTTTTTT
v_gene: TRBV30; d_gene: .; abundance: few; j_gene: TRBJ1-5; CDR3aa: CAWNNRADQPQHF; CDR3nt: TGTGCCTGGAACAACAGGGCGGATCAGCCCCAGCATTTT
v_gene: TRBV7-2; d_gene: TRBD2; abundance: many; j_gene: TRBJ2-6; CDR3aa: CASSPRGAGANVLTF; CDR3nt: TGTGCCAGCAGCCCACGGGGGGCTGGGGCCAACGTCCTGACTTTC
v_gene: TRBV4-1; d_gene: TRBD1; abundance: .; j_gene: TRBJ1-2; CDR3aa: CASSQDADRGYGYTF; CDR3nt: TGCGCCAGCAGCCAAGACGCGGACAGGGGCTATGGCTACACCTTC
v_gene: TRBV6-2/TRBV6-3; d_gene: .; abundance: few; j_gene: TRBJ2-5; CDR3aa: CASSLAGAEETQYF; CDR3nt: TGTGCCAGCAGTTTAGCAGGGGCAGAAGAGACCCAGTACTTC
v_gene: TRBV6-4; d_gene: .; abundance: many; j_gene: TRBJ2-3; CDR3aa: CASSDSKGTDTQYF; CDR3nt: TGTGCCAGCAGTGACTCGAAAGGGACAGATACGCAGTATTTT